This T cell receptor beta chain was identified during a study of cytomegalovirus exposure and HLA in healthy donors. In the PCR, 60 Vbeta and 13 Jbeta primers were used. TCRdb's table, derived via immunoSEQ multiplex PCR, lists solely in-frame clones and lacks some. The data contain 100,000 to 120,000 clones, roughly 84% of them singletons. Germline-derived CDR1 and CDR2 are GTSNPN and SVGIG (reference sequence). CDR3 length: 16 amino acids. The ends lost 5 bases at V and 4 bases at J; junction bases unmatched: 14. Sequencing used PBMCs. The clonotype comes from a man in his thirties or forties in good health and CMV-seropositive. The V gene is TRBV30, the J gene TRBJ2-3; 8 nucleotides line up with TRBD2. The CDR3 bases are TGTGCCTGGCCCGCTCCGGGACTAGGAAACGCAGATACGCAGTATTTT. Amino acid sequence: CAWPAPGLGNADTQYF.